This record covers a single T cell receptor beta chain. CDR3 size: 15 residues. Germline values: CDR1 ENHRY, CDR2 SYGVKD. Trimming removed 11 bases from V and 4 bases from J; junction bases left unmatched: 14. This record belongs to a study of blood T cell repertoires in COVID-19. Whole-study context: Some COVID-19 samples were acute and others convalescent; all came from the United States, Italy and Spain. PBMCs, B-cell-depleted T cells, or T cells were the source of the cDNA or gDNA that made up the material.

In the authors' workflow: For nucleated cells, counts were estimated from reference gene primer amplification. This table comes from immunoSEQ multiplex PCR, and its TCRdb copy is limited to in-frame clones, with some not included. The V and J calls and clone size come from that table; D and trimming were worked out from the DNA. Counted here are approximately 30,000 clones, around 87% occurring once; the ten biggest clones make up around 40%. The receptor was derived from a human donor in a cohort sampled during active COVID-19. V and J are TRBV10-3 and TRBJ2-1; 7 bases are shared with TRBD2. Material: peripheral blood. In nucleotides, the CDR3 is TGTGCCTCCGGGGGTGATCGGGGGGTATACAATGAGCAGTTCTTC. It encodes CASGGDRGVYNEQFF.